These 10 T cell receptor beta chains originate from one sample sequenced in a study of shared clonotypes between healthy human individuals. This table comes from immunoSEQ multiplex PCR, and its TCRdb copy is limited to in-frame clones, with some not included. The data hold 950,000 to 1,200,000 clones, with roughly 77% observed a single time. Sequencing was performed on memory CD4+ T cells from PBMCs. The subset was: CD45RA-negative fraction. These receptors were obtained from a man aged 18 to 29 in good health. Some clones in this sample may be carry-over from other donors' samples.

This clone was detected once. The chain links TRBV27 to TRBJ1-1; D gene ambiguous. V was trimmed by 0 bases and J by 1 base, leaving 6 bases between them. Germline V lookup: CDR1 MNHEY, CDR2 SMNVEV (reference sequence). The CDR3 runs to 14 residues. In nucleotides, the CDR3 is TGTGCCAGCAGTTTATCGAGATCGAACACTGAAGCTTTCTTT. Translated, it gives CASSLSRSNTEAFF.

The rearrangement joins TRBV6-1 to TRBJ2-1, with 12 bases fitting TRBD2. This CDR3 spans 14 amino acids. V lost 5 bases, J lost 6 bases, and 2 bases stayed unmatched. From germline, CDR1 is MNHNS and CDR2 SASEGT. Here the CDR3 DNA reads TGTGCCAGCAGTCGACTAGCGGGAGCCAATGAGCAGTTCTTC. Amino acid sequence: CASSRLAGANEQFF.

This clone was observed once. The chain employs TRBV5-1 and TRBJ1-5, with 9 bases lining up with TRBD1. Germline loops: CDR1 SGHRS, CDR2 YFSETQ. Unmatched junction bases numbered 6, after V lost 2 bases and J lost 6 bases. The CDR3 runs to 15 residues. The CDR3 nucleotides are TGCGCCAGCAGCTTACAGGGGGCGTCGAGTCAGCCCCAGCATTTT. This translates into CASSLQGASSQPQHF.

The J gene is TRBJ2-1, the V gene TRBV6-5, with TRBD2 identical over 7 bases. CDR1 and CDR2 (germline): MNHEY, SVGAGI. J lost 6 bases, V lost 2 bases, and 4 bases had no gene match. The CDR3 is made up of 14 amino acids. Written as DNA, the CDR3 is TGTGCCAGCAGTTACGCGGGAGCGGGCAATGAGCAGTTCTTC. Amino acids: CASSYAGAGNEQFF.

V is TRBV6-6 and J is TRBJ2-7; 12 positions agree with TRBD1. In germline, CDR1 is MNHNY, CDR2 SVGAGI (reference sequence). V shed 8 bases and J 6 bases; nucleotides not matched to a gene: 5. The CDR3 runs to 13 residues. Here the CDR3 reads CASPGTGGGEQYF. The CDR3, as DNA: TGTGCCAGCCCCGGGACAGGGGGCGGCGAGCAGTACTTC.

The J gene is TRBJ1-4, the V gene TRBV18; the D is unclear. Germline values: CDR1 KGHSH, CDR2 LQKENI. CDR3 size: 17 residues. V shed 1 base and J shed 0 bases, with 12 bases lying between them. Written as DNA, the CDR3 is TGTGCCAGCTCACCACTGGGCCTGACCACAACTAATGAAAAACTGTTTTTT. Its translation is CASSPLGLTTTNEKLFF.

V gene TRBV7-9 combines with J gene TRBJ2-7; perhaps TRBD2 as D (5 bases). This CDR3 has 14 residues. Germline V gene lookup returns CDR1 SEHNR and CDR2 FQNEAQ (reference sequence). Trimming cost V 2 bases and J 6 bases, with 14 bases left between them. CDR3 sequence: CASSLLLGRGEQYF. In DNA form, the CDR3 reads TGTGCCAGCAGCTTATTACTAGGTCGCGGCGAGCAGTACTTC.

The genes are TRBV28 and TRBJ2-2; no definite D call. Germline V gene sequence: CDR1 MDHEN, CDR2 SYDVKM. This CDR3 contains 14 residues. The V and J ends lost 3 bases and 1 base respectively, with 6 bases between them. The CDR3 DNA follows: TGTGCCAGCAGTTTCTGGGGGAACACCGGGGAGCTGTTTTTT. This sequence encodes CASSFWGNTGELFF.

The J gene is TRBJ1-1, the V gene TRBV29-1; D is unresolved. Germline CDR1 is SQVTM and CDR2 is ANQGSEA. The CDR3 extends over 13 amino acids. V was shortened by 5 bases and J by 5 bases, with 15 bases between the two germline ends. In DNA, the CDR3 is TGCAGCGTTTTCGACCTCCGGTGGACTGAAGCTTTCTTT. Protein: CSVFDLRWTEAFF.

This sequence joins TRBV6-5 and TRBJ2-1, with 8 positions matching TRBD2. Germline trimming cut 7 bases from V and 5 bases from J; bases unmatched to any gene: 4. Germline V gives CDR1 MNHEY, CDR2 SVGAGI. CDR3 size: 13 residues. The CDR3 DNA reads TGTGCCAGCACCTTAGCGGGGAACAATGAGCAGTTCTTC. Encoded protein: CASTLAGNNEQFF.